This TCR beta chain was identified in a study of cytomegalovirus exposure and HLA in healthy donors (dated by TCRdb to 2017 to 2019). Notes on the research overall: According to a later analysis, one platform produced both the roughly 120 validation repertoires and the 550 to 800 repertoires of the first cohort. The study aimed to test whether cataloging public T cell receptors could reveal signatures of past pathogen exposure. A separate validation cohort of 90 to 150 different subjects was used in addition to the roughly 620-subject first cohort. The study combined high-throughput TCR immunosequencing, statistical association of individual TCRs with disease status, and machine learning to predict cytomegalovirus infection status.

Library preparation used the immunoSEQ multiplex PCR assay. The study's own analysis went as follows. A statistical classification framework was developed to diagnose cytomegalovirus status using the catalog of TCR beta chain sequences. TCRdb mirrors the immuneACCESS table, restricted to in-frame sequences. Some clones are absent from its copies; in checked studies, under half trace to an unresolved V gene, and the reason for the others is unknown. The V and J calls and clone size were taken over from that table, and D and trimming were inferred from the DNA. The sample includes 250,000 to 300,000 clones, with 80% to 90% observed a single time. About 1% of the sample rests with the top ten. The paper as a whole reports these results and caveats: Subsequent analysis determined that TCRs grouped into clusters in the first cohort also showed a tendency toward co-occurrence across the 120 or so validation repertoires, and 85% to 95% of cluster scores exceeded 0. In vitro tests confirmed that a few of the cytomegalovirus-associated TCR beta chains recognize cytomegalovirus antigens. While some public TCRs were present in many individuals, most TCR sequences turned up only very rarely across donors. In the study, 150 to 200 TCR beta chains were listed as associated with cytomegalovirus. The authors suggested that the approach could potentially be extended to other disease states and immunological phenotypes. Cytomegalovirus status was reported to be diagnosed by the classifier with high specificity and sensitivity in both the original and validation cohorts. All 120 or so repertoires were used to score co-occurrence in the validation cohort in a later analysis, because that analysis had no HLA typing for the cohort.

Concerning this clone itself: What antigen it recognizes has not been identified. No base-level quality is on record; no much larger clone is a single base apart.

V is reduced by 1 base and J by 4 bases, leaving a spacing of 13 bases between them. Including cysteine and phenylalanine, the CDR3 has 14 amino acids. The kept DNA is CDR3 alone, 42 bases in frame from the first base. For CDR1 and CDR2, the germline V gene lists SQVTM and ANQGSEA. The donors belonged to the validation cohort of over a hundred subjects, which was separate from the roughly 670-subject first cohort. The chain links TRBV29-1 with TRBJ1-1, with no confidently assigned D gene. This TCR was sampled from a woman aged 18-29 years in good health and CMV-seronegative. Sequenced: PBMCs. The nucleotide sequence is given as TGCAGCGTTGAAGTAGGGTTAGAGGGCACTGAAGCTTTCTTT. This gives the protein CSVEVGLEGTEAFF. The variable domain in full, with residues beyond the CDR3 obtained from the reference TRBV29-1 and TRBJ1-1 genes, is SAVISQKPSRDICQRGTSLTIQCQVDSQVTMMFWYRQQPGQSLTLIATANQGSEATYESGFVIDKFPISRPNLTFSTLTVSNMSPEDSSIYLCSVEVGLEGTEAFFGQGTRLTVV.